What follows are 6 T cell receptor beta chains derived from one specimen sequenced in a study of early stage breast cancer tumors. The table came from immunoSEQ multiplex PCR; TCRdb's copy has only in-frame clones and leaves some out. The sample shows about 72,000 clones, around four fifths of them seen only once. Sequenced: blood. The receptors were gathered from a person aged 55 to 75 with breast cancer.

Here the CDR3 DNA reads TGTGCCAGTAGTATGGGGGGGGGACAGGGGATTCAGCCCCAGCATTTT. Amino acids: CASSMGGGQGIQPQHF. The chain couples TRBV19 to TRBJ1-5; 10 nucleotides line up with TRBD1. V lost 3 bases, J lost 6 bases, and 8 bases stayed unmatched. This CDR3 is 16 amino acids long. Germline-derived CDR1 and CDR2 are LNHDA and SQIVND (reference sequence).

The chain combines TRBV11-2 with TRBJ1-3; D not resolved. The CDR3 extends over 12 amino acids. Germline-derived CDR1 and CDR2 are SGHAT and FQNNGV. The germline V and J ends were trimmed by 7 bases and 7 bases, with 11 bases remaining between them. The CDR3 nucleotides are TGTGCCAGCACTACGTTCCATAACACCATATATTTT. Its protein is CASTTFHNTIYF.

The chain has TRBV5-1 and TRBJ2-7, with unresolved D. CDR1 is SGHRS and CDR2 is YFSETQ in the germline V gene. The CDR3 sequence is 14 residues long. Trimming shortened V by 1 base and J by 4 bases, and 12 bases separated the two germline ends. CDR3 bases: TGCGCCAGCAGCTTGTCCCCTTCAGAATACGAGCAGTACTTC. The encoded protein is CASSLSPSEYEQYF.

V and J are TRBV10-2 and TRBJ1-1, with D unresolved. Per germline, CDR1 WSHSY and CDR2 SAAADI. Trimming pared 3 bases from V and 4 bases from J, leaving 6 bases between. The CDR3 has 12 residues. CDR3 DNA: TGCGCCAGCAGTGACAGCGCCACTGAAGCTTTCTTT. It codes for CASSDSATEAFF.

The V and J genes are TRBV6-1 and TRBJ2-7; a possible D gene is TRBD2 (6 bases). The CDR3 is 14 residues long. The germline V gene has CDR1 MNHNS and CDR2 SASEGT. V shed 2 bases and J shed 6 bases, with 14 bases lying between them. In nucleotides, the CDR3 is TGTGCCAGCAGTGAAATGGAGGGACTTGGCGAGCAGTACTTC. It encodes CASSEMEGLGEQYF.

The V call is TRBV28, the J call TRBJ2-4, with 9 positions matching TRBD1. The CDR3 extends over 17 amino acids. Losses at the gene ends were 7 bases for V and 0 bases for J; bases not matched to a gene: 10. Germline V lookup: CDR1 MDHEN, CDR2 SYDVKM. CDR3 protein: CASTGTGLLLAKNIQYF. CDR3 sequence (DNA): TGTGCCAGCACCGGGACAGGGCTACTGCTAGCCAAAAACATTCAGTACTTC.